Listed here are 19 T cell receptor beta chains from one sample, sequenced in a study of immune heterogeneity within non-small cell lung tumors. Samples each supplied around 640 ng of bulk tumor genomic DNA as template. Several biopsies were spaced far apart within each primary tumor and obtained as surgery took place. Curative operations were performed on patients who had untreated, newly diagnosed non-small cell lung cancer. CDR3 of TCR beta was amplified by multiplex PCR that used 32 V and 13 J primers. TCRdb re-called the multiplex PCR reads through MiXCR, storing one row per CDR3 protein. This table has roughly 15,000 distinct CDR3 sequences, approximately 30% appearing once. What was sequenced was lung tumor tissue. The receptors stem from a woman aged 50 to 65 with non-small cell lung cancer.

This clonotype appeared many times. The genes are TRBV2 and TRBJ1-2; the D gene is possibly TRBD1 (5 bases). CDR3 length: 14 amino acids. Trimming removed 2 bases at V and 5 bases at J, with 12 bases between. The germline V gene encodes CDR1 SNHLY and CDR2 FYNNEI. This CDR3 reads CASSERGGGYGYTF. In nucleotides, the CDR3 is TGTGCCAGCAGTGAACGGGGGGGGGGGTATGGCTACACCTTC.

The chain employs TRBV29-1 and TRBJ2-5, with 10 bases fitting TRBD1. This CDR3 region has 14 residues. In germline, CDR1 is SQVTM, CDR2 ANQGSEA. Trimming took 5 bases from V and 3 from J; bases not matched to a gene: 6. The CDR3 nucleotides are TGCAGCGTTAGACGGGACAGGGGAAAAGAGACCCAGTACTTC. Translation: CSVRRDRGKETQYF.

V gene TRBV10-3 combines with J gene TRBJ1-1; 9 nucleotides match TRBD1. The trim removed 6 bases at V and 4 bases at J, leaving 6 bases unmatched. This CDR3 contains 14 residues. Looked up from germline, CDR1 is ENHRY and CDR2 is SYGVKD. Written as DNA, the CDR3 is TGTGCCATCAGATCGGGACAGGGTAGCACTGAAGCTTTCTTT. Its protein product is CAIRSGQGSTEAFF.

This rearrangement joins TRBV11-3 to TRBJ2-6, with a tentative D call TRBD2 (6 bases). Trimming pared 5 bases from V and 0 bases from J, leaving 17 bases between. CDR1 SGHNT and CDR2 YENEEA come from the germline V gene. The CDR3 is made up of 18 amino acids. In nucleotides, the CDR3 is TGTGCCAGCAGCGGGGGAAGGGGAGGTCTCTCTGGGGCCAACGTCCTGACTTTC. Translating it yields CASSGGRGGLSGANVLTF.

This clonotype has a count of ten or more. V is TRBV19 and J is TRBJ1-5; D gene ambiguous. Trimming pared 3 bases from V and 2 bases from J, leaving 11 bases between. The CDR3 sequence is 15 residues long. Germline V gene lookup returns CDR1 LNHDA and CDR2 SQIVND (reference sequence). The CDR3 region is CASSITGLGNQPQHF. The DNA for the CDR3 is TGTGCCAGTAGTATCACTGGTCTAGGCAATCAGCCCCAGCATTTT.

CDR3 amino acids: CASRPFRSSYNEQFF. The CDR3 bases are TGTGCCAGCAGGCCATTCCGGAGCTCCTACAATGAGCAGTTCTTC. The rearrangement links TRBV5-5 to TRBJ2-1; D remains ambiguous. CDR1 and CDR2 from the germline V gene are SGHKS and YYEKEE (reference sequence). V dropped 5 bases and J dropped 0 bases, with 12 bases sitting between them. The CDR3 is 15 residues long.

This chain's CDR3 is CASSSVLAVINEQFF. The CDR3 DNA follows: TGTGCCAGCAGTTCCGTACTAGCGGTGATCAATGAGCAGTTCTTC. The chain carries TRBV6-5 and TRBJ2-1; 8 bases line up with TRBD2. Trimming removed 4 bases from V and 6 bases from J; junction bases left unmatched: 8. Germline CDR1 is MNHEY and CDR2 is SVGAGI. The CDR3 spans 15 residues.

This clonotype appeared many times. This sequence joins TRBV4-1 and TRBJ1-2; 12 nucleotides match TRBD1. The CDR3 is 17 amino acids. CDR1 is MGHRA, CDR2 YSYEKL, per germline. V gave up 0 bases and J gave up 6 bases; unmatched junction bases: 8. CDR3 in DNA: TGCGCCAGCAGCCAAGATTGGGGGACAGGGGGCGCGAATGGCTACACCTTC. Its protein product is CASSQDWGTGGANGYTF.

Of note for this clonotype: A much larger clonotype is one base distant, so this may be a read error. The chain links TRBV19 to TRBJ2-3; TRBD2 matches at 14 bases. The CDR3 covers 17 residues. The junction had 11 bases not matched to a gene; V was cut back by 6 bases and J by 6 bases. Germline CDR1 is LNHDA and CDR2 is SQIVND (reference sequence). Here the CDR3 DNA reads TGTGCCAGTAGACCAACGGGGACTAGCGGGAGATGCGATACGCAGTATTTT. It codes for CASRPTGTSGRCDTQYF.

The V and J genes are TRBV28 and TRBJ2-7; 7 positions match TRBD1. The CDR3 covers 14 residues. Germline assignment: CDR1 MDHEN and CDR2 SYDVKM. V lost 6 bases, J lost 4 bases, and 9 bases stayed unmatched. CDR3 sequence reads: CASSYRGAGYEQYF. The CDR3 DNA reads as TGTGCCAGCAGCTACAGGGGTGCTGGGTACGAGCAGTACTTC. The complete variable domain, with remaining parts taken from reference TRBV28 and TRBJ2-7, reads DVKVTQSSRYLVKRTGEKVFLECVQDMDHENMFWYRQDPGLGLRLIYFSYDVKMKEKGDIPEGYSVSREKKERFSLILESASTNQTSMYLCASSYRGAGYEQYFGPGTRLTVT.

Turning to this clonotype: Since a much larger clone is just one base distant, this may be a read error. V is TRBV28 and J is TRBJ1-2; 8 nucleotides align to TRBD1. The germline CDR1 and CDR2 sequences are MDHEN and SYDVKM. This CDR3 region has 13 residues. After removal of 8 bases from V and 8 bases from J, the junction contained 10 bases not matched to a gene. CDR3 sequence: CASGPPGGEGYTF. The CDR3 nucleotides are TGTGCCAGCGGACCTCCAGGGGGCGAGGGCTACACCTTC.

This clonotype was seen many times. The rearrangement links TRBV20-1 to TRBJ1-5; TRBD1 aligns across 11 bases. J was trimmed by 6 bases and V by 5 bases; bases with no gene match: 6. The germline CDR1 and CDR2 sequences are DFQATT and SNEGSKA (reference sequence). The CDR3 covers 14 residues. The CDR3 region has the DNA TGCAGTGCTGGTGGGACAGGGGGGACTCAGCCCCAGCATTTT. Protein sequence: CSAGGTGGTQPQHF.

This clonotype has at least ten counts. The chain is built from TRBV10-3 and TRBJ1-4; unclear D gene. Germline CDR1 reads ENHRY; CDR2 reads SYGVKD. This CDR3 is built from 15 residues. Trimming shortened V by 8 bases and J by 5 bases, and 18 bases separated the two germline ends. The CDR3 nucleotides read TGTGCCATCGCCGAAAACAGTGCGGTCAATGAAAAACTGTTTTTT. This encodes CAIAENSAVNEKLFF.

In its sample, this clonotype was seen many times. This sequence joins TRBV20-1 and TRBJ1-5; 9 bases fit TRBD1. The germline V gene encodes CDR1 DFQATT and CDR2 SNEGSKA (reference sequence). The CDR3 extends over 17 amino acids. The V and J ends lost 3 bases and 3 bases, in that order; junction bases with no gene match: 12. The CDR3 nucleotides are TGCAGTGCTAGTGGCCCCAGGGGACAGGGCCTCAATCAGCCCCAGCATTTT. Translating gives CSASGPRGQGLNQPQHF.

This clonotype showed up many times. This chain joins TRBV28 and TRBJ2-5; D uncertain. In germline, CDR1 is MDHEN, CDR2 SYDVKM. V gave up 3 bases and J gave up 2 bases, with 13 bases separating them. This CDR3 comprises 15 residues. The chain's CDR3 is CASSLGWAEQETQYF. In DNA form, the CDR3 reads TGTGCCAGCAGTTTGGGTTGGGCAGAGCAAGAGACCCAGTACTTC.

A note on this clonotype: A much larger clone lies a single base off, so this may be a read error. The rearrangement uses TRBV7-9 and TRBJ2-3; tentative D call: TRBD1 (6 bases). The CDR3 runs 16 residues. Germline V gene data show CDR1 as SEHNR and CDR2 as FQNEAQ (reference sequence). The CDR3 spells CAGSYLRVGQTDTQYF. The DNA for the CDR3 is TGTGCCGGCAGTTATCTTAGGGTCGGACAGACAGATACGCAGTATTTT.

This clonotype is deemed medium-sized. CDR3 loop: CASSSSGTGSFQPQHF. In nucleotides, the CDR3 is TGTGCCAGCAGTTCATCCGGGACAGGGTCCTTTCAGCCCCAGCATTTT. The V and J genes are TRBV28 and TRBJ1-5; TRBD1 aligns across 9 bases. V shed 4 bases and J 6 bases; nucleotides not matched to a gene: 10. The CDR3 covers 16 residues. The germline V gene encodes CDR1 MDHEN and CDR2 SYDVKM.

The chain joins TRBV7-2 to TRBJ2-7; 9 bases align to TRBD2. The CDR3 spans 14 residues. V was pared by 3 bases and J by 2 bases, with 2 bases of the junction left unmatched. The germline CDR1 and CDR2 sequences are SGHTA and FQGNSA. CDR3 nucleotides: TGTGCCAGCAGCTTCGGCGGGGGGGCCTACGAGCAGTACTTC. Its protein product is CASSFGGGAYEQYF.

This clonotype occurred a few times. The chain is built from TRBV6-1 and TRBJ1-2; maybe TRBD1 (6 bases). V was shortened by 5 bases and J by 2 bases, with 18 bases between the two germline ends. Germline CDR1 and CDR2: MNHNS and SASEGT. The CDR3 contains 16 residues. DNA of the CDR3: TGTGCCAGCAGTTCCATAGGACAGACGTGGAACTATGGCTACACCTTC. This encodes CASSSIGQTWNYGYTF.